The 14 T cell receptor beta chains below all came from one sample that was sequenced in a study of T cell responses to AZD1222 COVID-19 vaccine. Produced via immunoSEQ multiplex PCR; TCRdb's table is partial and in-frame only. The repertoire holds tens of thousands of clones, with approximately 89% as singletons. The input for sequencing was peripheral blood, taken 28 days after the second AZD1222 dose. The source of these receptors is an adult who received the AZD1222 COVID-19 vaccine.

The chain employs TRBV6-5 and TRBJ1-1; D is unclear. The V and J ends lost 0 bases and 1 base respectively, with 3 bases between them. This CDR3 comprises 13 residues. The V gene's germline CDR1 is MNHEY and CDR2 SVGAGI. The DNA of the CDR3 is TGTGCCAGCAGTTACTCTACGAACACTGAAGCTTTCTTT. Amino acid sequence: CASSYSTNTEAFF.

The chain links TRBV30 to TRBJ1-1; D is unresolved. There are 12 residues in the CDR3. Trimming stripped 5 bases from V and 0 bases from J, with 7 bases between. The germline V gene encodes CDR1 GTSNPN and CDR2 SVGIG (reference sequence). The CDR3 DNA reads as TGTGCCTGGGGACGGCTGAACACTGAAGCTTTCTTT. Translated: CAWGRLNTEAFF. The whole variable domain, remainder taken from reference TRBV30 and TRBJ1-1, is SQTIHQWPATLVQPVGSPLSLECTVEGTSNPNLYWYRQAAGRGLQLLFYSVGIGQISSEVPQNLSASRPQDRQFILSSKKLLLSDSGFYLCAWGRLNTEAFFGQGTRLTVV.

The rearrangement links TRBV30 to TRBJ2-7; TRBD1 is a possible D gene (5 bases). The germline V gene encodes CDR1 GTSNPN and CDR2 SVGIG (reference sequence). V shed 3 bases and J shed 4 bases, with 10 bases lying between them. This CDR3 has 12 amino acids. In nucleotides, the CDR3 is TGTGCCTGGAGAAGGGGTCTGTACGAGCAGTACTTC. Translated: CAWRRGLYEQYF.

V usage is TRBV5-8 and J usage is TRBJ1-4, with D hard to call. The CDR3 is 15 amino acids. The germline CDR1 and CDR2 sequences are SGHTS and YDEGEE. With 1 base removed from V and 5 bases from J, the gap between germline ends came to 12 bases. The CDR3 DNA follows: TGTGCCAGCAGCTTGTCCTTCCGGACCAATGAAAAACTGTTTTTT. Translation: CASSLSFRTNEKLFF.

The chain has TRBV5-1 and TRBJ2-5; TRBD1 matches at 7 bases. The V segment lost 4 bases and the J segment 3 bases; nucleotides outside the gene matches: 6. The CDR3 covers 14 residues. CDR1 is SGHRS, CDR2 YFSETQ, per germline. The CDR3 sequence: CASSQNTGEETQYF. The CDR3, as DNA: TGCGCCAGCAGCCAAAATACAGGGGAAGAGACCCAGTACTTC.

The chain recombines TRBV7-2 with TRBJ2-5; 10 positions match TRBD1. The J segment lost 5 bases and the V segment lost 3 bases, leaving 6 bases of the junction unmatched. The length of the CDR3 is 15 residues. Germline V gene sequence: CDR1 SGHTA, CDR2 FQGNSA. This chain's CDR3 is CASSFDRGHTETQYF. In DNA form, the CDR3 reads TGTGCCAGCAGCTTCGACAGGGGGCATACGGAGACCCAGTACTTC.

This clone was seen more than once but under ten times. The V gene is TRBV4-1, the J gene TRBJ2-2, with TRBD2 matching over 9 bases. Trimming cost V 0 bases and J 6 bases; bases outside gene matches: 8. The CDR3 is 17 amino acids. Germline values: CDR1 MGHRA, CDR2 YSYEKL. The chain's CDR3 is CASSQEAGGGWAGELFF. CDR3 in DNA: TGCGCCAGCAGCCAAGAGGCGGGAGGGGGATGGGCCGGGGAGCTGTTTTTT.

This rearrangement joins TRBV6-1 to TRBJ1-5; TRBD1 is a possible D gene (6 bases). The CDR3 totals 17 residues. From germline, CDR1 is MNHNS and CDR2 SASEGT. Trimming cost V 2 bases and J 2 bases, with 16 bases left between them. In nucleotides, the CDR3 is TGTGCCAGCAGTGAACGGGGGGCAGGGAGAGGCAATCAGCCCCAGCATTTT. Its protein is CASSERGAGRGNQPQHF.

The V gene is TRBV4-2, the J gene TRBJ2-3; a possible D gene is TRBD2 (6 bases). Germline CDR1 and CDR2: LGHNA and YNFKEQ. This CDR3 region has 16 residues. The V and J ends lost 4 bases and 2 bases respectively, with 16 bases between them. The CDR3 region has the DNA TGTGCCAGCAGCCCTGGAGGGGCTAGTCCCACAGATACGCAGTATTTT. Amino acid sequence: CASSPGGASPTDTQYF.

As DNA, the CDR3 is TGTGCCAGCAGCCCTCCGCCCCCAGATACGCAGTATTTT. Its protein is CASSPPPPDTQYF. V and J are TRBV9 and TRBJ2-3; the D is unclear. V lost 4 bases, J lost 4 bases, and 10 bases lay in between. Germline V gene sequence: CDR1 SGDLS, CDR2 YYNGEE. CDR3 size: 13 residues.

V and J are TRBV7-2 and TRBJ2-5; no firm D call. This CDR3 has 13 residues. Germline V lookup: CDR1 SGHTA, CDR2 FQGNSA. V was pared by 1 base and J by 4 bases, with 7 bases between. The CDR3 spells CASSLGVGETQYF. For the CDR3, the DNA is TGTGCCAGCAGCTTAGGTGTGGGAGAGACCCAGTACTTC.

V is TRBV24-1 and J is TRBJ2-1; TRBD2 aligns across 7 bases. The V gene's germline CDR1 is KGHDR and CDR2 SFDVKD. After removal of 9 bases from V and 7 bases from J, the junction contained 2 bases not matched to a gene. This CDR3 has 11 residues. Here the CDR3 DNA reads TGTGCCACCGGGGGGGTTAATGAGCAGTTCTTC. Its protein is CATGGVNEQFF.

This clone has a single count. The rearrangement joins TRBV5-4 to TRBJ2-2; tentatively, D is TRBD2 (6 bases). The CDR3 has 15 amino acids. Germline V CDR1 and CDR2: SGHNT, YYREEE (reference sequence). With 1 base removed from V and 2 bases from J, the gap between germline ends came to 9 bases. CDR3 loop: CASSLRRDNTGELFF. The CDR3 DNA sequence: TGTGCCAGCAGCTTGAGGCGGGATAACACCGGGGAGCTGTTTTTT.

This clone was detected a few times. This chain joins TRBV12-5 and TRBJ1-1; D is perhaps TRBD1 (5 bases). Trimming pared 0 bases from V and 2 bases from J, leaving 22 bases between. CDR1 and CDR2 (germline): LGHNT, FRNRAP. The CDR3 runs 19 residues. The CDR3 nucleotides are TGTGCTAGTGGTTTGGTACTTCATTCAGGTCAAGGGGACAACACTGAAGCTTTCTTT. Its protein product is CASGLVLHSGQGDNTEAFF.